This T cell receptor beta chain was captured by sequencing in a study of blood T cell repertoires in COVID-19. Study-level information: Acute and convalescent COVID-19 samples came from the United States, Italy and Spain. T cells, B-cell-depleted T cells, or PBMCs provided the cDNA or gDNA that served as material.

The data were produced by immunoSEQ multiplex PCR, yet TCRdb's version contains in-frame clones alone and is incomplete. The table shows about 320,000 clones, with approximately 88% occurring only once. The study assigned cohorts using participant-reported clinical history. Before being deemed recovered, Cohort 3 donors had two negative PCRs, clearance, or symptom resolution. Between the trimmed V and J ends, which lost 2 bases and 0 bases, there was a span of 14 bases. CDR3 length: 18 amino acids. From germline, CDR1 is MGHRA and CDR2 YSYEKL. The sequence was obtained from a man between 60 and 75 years old who had recovered from COVID-19. The gene calls are TRBV4-1 and TRBJ1-6; TRBD1 is a possible D gene (6 bases). The sequenced sample was PBMCs or T cells enriched from blood (not recorded which). DNA of the CDR3: TGCGCCAGCAGCCAAAGCCCCGGACAGAGCTCCTATAATTCACCCCTCCACTTT. It specifies CASSQSPGQSSYNSPLHF.